Shown below are 18 T cell receptor beta chains from a single sample sequenced in a study of regulatory T cells in long-lasting Graves disease. Arm-PCR of CDR3 regions and iRepertoire HTBI primers were the basis on which TCR beta libraries were built. TCRdb reanalysed the multiplex PCR reads using MiXCR and keeps one entry per CDR3 protein. The repertoire holds about 360,000 distinct CDR3 sequences, with 15% to 20% as singletons. Time point given: newly diagnosed GD, antithyroid drugs for less than 3 months. Generation of the TCR library employed RNA extracted from PBMCs. This sample was also put to use in a study of T cells in Graves' hyperthyroidism and ophthalmopathy.

The starting material was peripheral blood mononuclear cells (PBMCs), obtained at new diagnosis, from a patient treated with antithyroid drugs. These receptors were collected from a woman between 18 and 29 years old with Graves disease.

This clonotype has just one count. This chain links TRBV12-3 or TRBV12-4 with TRBJ2-3, with D unclear. The CDR3 runs 16 residues. Trimming shortened V by 6 bases and J by 2 bases, and 18 bases separated the two germline ends. The DNA of the CDR3 is TGTGCCAGCAGCTTAAATCCGGGTGTACCCACAGATACGCAGTATTTT. Translating it yields CASSLNPGVPTDTQYF.

This clonotype was found a few times. With a much larger clone just one base away, this may be a read error. The V and J genes are TRBV2 and TRBJ1-1; D uncertain. Germline CDR1 reads SNHLY; CDR2 reads FYNNEI. There are 14 residues in the CDR3. The CDR3: CASSDIGTGTEALF. CDR3 DNA: TGTGCCAGCAGTGATATCGGAACGGGCACTGAAGCTCTCTTT.

Concerning this clonotype: A read error is possible here, since a much larger clone lies one base away. The chain joins TRBV20-1 to TRBJ1-5, with TRBD1 as a possible D gene (5 bases). The CDR3 extends over 12 amino acids. V was cut by 0 bases and J by 5 bases, with 5 bases left in between. Looked up from germline, CDR1 is DFQATT and CDR2 is SNEGSKA (reference sequence). The CDR3 nucleotides are TGCAGTGCTAGAGACAGGGATCAGCCCCAGCATTTT. The encoded protein is CSARDRDQPQHF.

This clonotype was detected many times. The chain uses TRBV2 and TRBJ2-7; D may be TRBD1 (6 bases). CDR3 length: 14 residues. The V end lost 2 bases, the J end lost 6 bases, and 14 bases lay between the germline ends. Germline-derived CDR1 and CDR2 are SNHLY and FYNNEI. Written as DNA, the CDR3 is TGTGCCAGCAGTGAAACAGGGTTCTTAACCGAGCAGTACTTC. Amino acids: CASSETGFLTEQYF.

This chain uses TRBV19 with TRBJ2-1, with 10 bases matching TRBD1. The J segment lost 2 bases and the V segment lost 5 bases, leaving 9 bases of the junction unmatched. This CDR3 has 17 amino acids. Per germline, CDR1 LNHDA and CDR2 SQIVND (reference sequence). The DNA of the CDR3 is TGTGCCAGTAGTGAGGGGACAGGGGTCAAAACCTACAATGAGCAGTTCTTC. It specifies CASSEGTGVKTYNEQFF.

This clonotype has ten or more counts. The gene calls are TRBV28 and TRBJ2-7; D is possibly TRBD1 or TRBD2 (5 bases each). V was pared by 3 bases and J by 3 bases, with 21 bases between. From germline, CDR1 is MDHEN and CDR2 SYDVKM. The length of the CDR3 is 17 residues. CDR3 sequence reads: CASSFSGTPSWGYEQYF. In DNA form, the CDR3 reads TGTGCCAGCAGTTTCTCCGGGACGCCGTCTTGGGGCTACGAGCAGTACTTC.

This clonotype has ten or more counts. V and J are TRBV15 and TRBJ2-5, with D possibly matching TRBD1 (5 bases). Germline CDR1 is LNHNV and CDR2 is YYDKDF (reference sequence). The CDR3 runs 12 residues. The V end was cut by 5 bases, the J end by 9 bases, with 13 bases between. In DNA, the CDR3 is TGTGCCACCAGCTCGGGCGGCAGGGCCCAGTACTTC. Translation gives CATSSGGRAQYF. Complete variable domain (other parts from reference TRBV15 and TRBJ2-5): DAMVIQNPRYQVTQFGKPVTLSCSQTLNHNVMYWYQQKSSQAPKLLFHYYDKDFNNEADTPDNFQSRRPNTSFCFLDIRSPGLGDTAMYLCATSSGGRAQYFGPGTRLLVL.

This clonotype was seen ten or more times. V usage is TRBV28 and J usage is TRBJ1-5; a possible D gene is TRBD1 (5 bases). The CDR3 is 15 amino acids. V lost 6 bases and J lost 3, with 15 bases in between. Looked up from germline, CDR1 is MDHEN and CDR2 is SYDVKM. The CDR3 DNA reads as TGTGCCAGCAGCCCCGGGGGGGGAACCAATCAGCCCCAGCATTTT. This sequence encodes CASSPGGGTNQPQHF.

This clonotype showed up many times. CDR3 protein: CASSTRGGLAVSDTQYF. The CDR3 DNA reads as TGTGCCAGCAGCACGAGAGGGGGACTAGCGGTTTCAGATACGCAGTATTTT. The V gene is TRBV9, the J gene TRBJ2-3, with TRBD2 matching 11 bases. V shed 4 bases and J 4 bases; nucleotides not matched to a gene: 11. The CDR3 is 17 amino acids. Germline V gene data show CDR1 as SGDLS and CDR2 as YYNGEE.

V usage is TRBV29-1 and J usage is TRBJ1-6; D is possibly TRBD1 (5 bases). Trimming pared 3 bases from V and 0 bases from J, leaving 12 bases between. The CDR3 extends over 16 amino acids. Germline V gene data show CDR1 as SQVTM and CDR2 as ANQGSEA. This CDR3 reads CSVDSGEPSYNSPLHF. Written as DNA, the CDR3 is TGCAGCGTTGATTCGGGGGAGCCCTCCTATAATTCACCCCTCCACTTT.

This clonotype was detected ten times or more. An end of the junction differs from the germline gene, which may be a read error. The chain employs TRBV5-1 and TRBJ2-2; D is perhaps TRBD2 (5 bases). There are 12 residues in the CDR3. CDR1 is SGHRS and CDR2 is YFSETQ in the germline V gene. The CDR3 DNA reads TGTGCCAGCAGCTTAGGAGGCGGGGAGCTGTTTTTT. This codes for CASSLGGGELFF.

In regard to this clonotype: Since a far larger clone is one base different, this is likely a read error. CDR3 amino acids: CANSEGLRIDTEQFF. In DNA form, the CDR3 reads TGTGCCAACAGCGAGGGACTACGCATCGATACTGAGCAGTTCTTC. The J gene is TRBJ2-1, the V gene TRBV11-2, with 7 bases aligning to TRBD2. CDR3 length: 15 residues. The germline gives CDR1 SGHAT, CDR2 FQNNGV.

This clonotype was seen at least ten times. This chain connects TRBV5-1 to TRBJ2-7, with 8 bases identical to TRBD1. This CDR3 spans 16 amino acids. The J segment lost 3 bases and the V segment lost 2 bases, leaving 10 bases of the junction unmatched. Germline CDR1 SGHRS, CDR2 YFSETQ. This chain's CDR3 is CASSFVATGVSYEQYF. In DNA, the CDR3 is TGCGCCAGCAGCTTTGTAGCGACAGGGGTGAGCTACGAGCAGTACTTC.

The chain is built from TRBV27 and TRBJ2-3, with 7 bases lining up with TRBD1. This CDR3 is 15 amino acids long. The V gene end was trimmed by 4 bases and the J gene end by 4 bases; junction bases not matched to a gene: 8. CDR1 and CDR2 from the germline V gene are MNHEY and SMNVEV (reference sequence). The CDR3: CASSSWGQKADTQYF. The DNA of the CDR3 is TGTGCCAGCAGTTCTTGGGGACAGAAAGCAGATACGCAGTATTTT.

This clonotype was picked up many times. The V call is TRBV27, the J call TRBJ2-1, with a possible D match to TRBD1 (6 bases). Trimming shortened V by 5 bases and J by 4 bases, and 12 bases separated the two germline ends. From germline, CDR1 is MNHEY and CDR2 SMNVEV (reference sequence). The CDR3 spans 14 residues. The CDR3 DNA reads as TGTGCCAGCAGTCAGGGGCGCGTTTACAATGAGCAGTTCTTC. It specifies CASSQGRVYNEQFF.

The chain is built from TRBV20-1 and TRBJ2-7, with 8 bases matching TRBD2. With V trimmed by 4 bases and J by 3 bases, 5 bases remained unmatched. Germline CDR1 is DFQATT and CDR2 is SNEGSKA (reference sequence). The CDR3 spans 13 residues. For the CDR3, the DNA is TGCAGTGCTAAATTAAGCGGGGGCTACGAGCAGTACTTC. Protein: CSAKLSGGYEQYF.

This clonotype was counted between two and nine times. The V call is TRBV20-1, the J call TRBJ2-1, with 10 bases fitting TRBD2. Germline CDR1 and CDR2: DFQATT and SNEGSKA (reference sequence). CDR3 length: 18 amino acids. Trimming at V came to 0 bases and at J to 4 bases, leaving 12 bases not matched to a gene. The CDR3 DNA reads TGCAGTGCTAGAGATCTCAGTAGCGGGGGGCTGAAATACAATGAGCAGTTCTTC. Its translation: CSARDLSSGGLKYNEQFF.

This clonotype was observed a few times. The chain uses TRBV5-4 and TRBJ2-7, with 7 bases aligning to TRBD1. Unmatched junction bases numbered 10, after V lost 4 bases and J lost 6 bases. The CDR3 length is 14 residues. Germline values: CDR1 SGHNT, CDR2 YYREEE (reference sequence). CDR3 loop: CASSIPGQPSEQYF. CDR3 nucleotides: TGTGCCAGCAGCATACCGGGACAGCCCTCCGAGCAGTACTTC.